This TCR beta chain was retrieved from a study of CD8 T cells in Susac syndrome. General observations from the study: The number of individuals included in the study's TCR sequencing and HLA analysis was acknowledged as relatively small.

Sequencing of TCR beta was performed on blood CD8+ T cells and on blood CD4+ T cells. TEMRA cells were enriched by FACS, while CD8+ and CD4+ T cells were obtained through a negative isolation that was performed magnetically. Random hexamers were used to reverse transcribe the RNA input (roughly 0.5 to 1 ug). Amplification of the TCR beta CDR3 was carried out by immunoSEQ multiplex PCR, which spanned a total of 54 Vbeta and 13 Jbeta segments. One entry per CDR3 protein, called by TCRdb with MiXCR from the immunoSEQ multiplex PCR reads. The repertoire holds a few hundred thousand distinct CDR3 sequences, with 70% to 90% as singletons. A remark on this clonotype: Its matching antigen is unknown.

Germline V gene lookup returns CDR1 SGHAT and CDR2 FQNNGV. This CDR3 spans 14 amino acids. V was clipped by 4 bases and J by 7 bases; unmatched bases: 6. The TCR was taken from a human donor with multiple sclerosis. Sequencing used CD8+ T cells from PBMCs. The rearrangement links TRBV11-2 to TRBJ1-2; 10 nucleotides line up with TRBD1. Here the CDR3 reads CASSWTGGKGGYTF. CDR3 nucleotides: TGTGCCAGCAGCTGGACAGGGGGAAAGGGTGGCTACACCTTC.